The present T cell receptor (beta chain) was sequenced within a study of shared clonotypes between healthy human individuals. Study-level background: Each donor had three CD4 naive, three CD4 memory, two CD8 naive and one CD8 memory plate. Regarding the study as a whole: Among donors, the sharing of clonotypes was expected to be influenced by sequencing depth.

There were only Caucasian adults among the donors, and all lived in Nashville, Tennessee. The CDR3 is 14 amino acids. Germline V CDR1 and CDR2: MNHNY, SVGAGI (reference sequence). The V segment lost 5 bases and the J segment 0 bases; nucleotides outside the gene matches: 2. Libraries were prepared by immunoSEQ multiplex PCR; TCRdb keeps only in-frame clonotypes and omits some of them. The table lists roughly 2.6 million clones, more than 90% of them singletons, with 0.14% in the top ten. This clone appeared a few times. Its specificity is unknown. The material sequenced was naive CD4+ T cells sorted from blood. Stated subset: CD45RA+ positively selected. The receptor was isolated from a man younger than 35 in good health. V usage is TRBV6-6 and J usage is TRBJ1-1, with TRBD1 matching 8 bases. CDR3 residues: CASSETGVNTEAFF. The DNA of the CDR3 is TGTGCCAGCAGTGAGACAGGGGTGAACACTGAAGCTTTCTTT.